The 20 T cell receptor beta chains given below trace back to one sample, sequenced in a study of blood T cell repertoires in COVID-19 (dated by TCRdb to the early 2020s). The library was generated by the immunoSEQ multiplex PCR assay. The table was pulled from immuneACCESS by TCRdb, which kept in-frame rearrangements only. Such tables lose some clones; where checked, under half of the loss comes from unresolved V genes, and the rest has no known cause. This sample is represented by roughly 87,000 clones; 70% to 85% of them were singletons. Of the sample, around a sixth is held by the ten largest clones. Sequencing used peripheral blood. Receptors originate from a woman in her sixties with acute or convalescent COVID-19.

The gene calls are TRBV2 and TRBJ1-5, with a weak D call TRBD1 (6 bases). V was clipped by 2 bases and J by 5 bases, with 13 bases between them. Per the germline V gene, CDR1 is SNHLY and CDR2 is FYNNEI. The CDR3 covers 15 residues. The DNA for the CDR3 is TGTGCCAGCAGTGAATTGGGACAAGAGTATCAGCCCCAGCATTTT. It translates to CASSELGQEYQPQHF. The full variable domain, in which reference TRBV2 and TRBJ1-5 provide the parts outside the CDR3, is EPEVTQTPSHQVTQMGQEVILRCVPISNHLYFYWYRQILGQKVEFLVSFYNNEISEKSEIFDDQFSVERPDGSNFTLKIRSTKLEDSAMYFCASSELGQEYQPQHFGDGTRLSIL.

The sample holds a few counts of this clone. The V gene is TRBV4-3, the J gene TRBJ1-1; TRBD1 might be the D (6 bases). CDR1 is LGHNA, CDR2 YSLEER, per germline. This CDR3 comprises 15 residues. Trimming cost V 4 bases and J 8 bases, with 20 bases left between them. Written as DNA, the CDR3 is TGCGCCAGCAGCCCACAACAGGGCCTGCCTCAGGAAGCTTTCTTT. Translating it yields CASSPQQGLPQEAFF.

V is TRBV11-3 and J is TRBJ2-1, with TRBD2 as a possible D gene (5 bases). V shed 5 bases and J shed 0 bases, with 11 bases lying between them. Germline-derived CDR1 and CDR2 are SGHNT and YENEEA. This CDR3 has 15 amino acids. CDR3 protein: CASSGGFFSYNEQFF. CDR3 nucleotides: TGTGCCAGCAGCGGAGGCTTCTTCTCCTACAATGAGCAGTTCTTC.

This chain connects TRBV19 to TRBJ2-1; 15 bases map to TRBD2. The CDR3 extends over 17 amino acids. Germline V lookup: CDR1 LNHDA, CDR2 SQIVND (reference sequence). The V gene end was trimmed by 8 bases and the J gene end by 7 bases; junction bases not matched to a gene: 12. The CDR3 spells CASRTSGGAKVSNEQFF. The CDR3 DNA reads TGTGCCAGTCGGACTAGCGGGGGGGCTAAAGTATCGAATGAGCAGTTCTTC.

The chain carries TRBV28 and TRBJ2-5, with TRBD2 matching over 7 bases. The CDR3 has 14 amino acids. In germline, CDR1 is MDHEN, CDR2 SYDVKM. After removal of 6 bases from V and 0 bases from J, the junction contained 4 bases not matched to a gene. The CDR3 spells CASRPGRYQETQYF. CDR3 coding DNA: TGTGCCAGCAGACCCGGGAGGTACCAAGAGACCCAGTACTTC.

The chain links TRBV7-3 to TRBJ2-1; possibly TRBD2 for D (6 bases). Germline CDR1 SGHTA, CDR2 FQGTGA. The V end lost 5 bases, the J end lost 4 bases, and 9 bases lay between the germline ends. This CDR3 region has 13 residues. The CDR3 spells CASSLGLYNEQFF. DNA of the CDR3: TGTGCCAGCAGCCTTGGACTATACAATGAGCAGTTCTTC. Looking up the rest from reference TRBV7-3 and TRBJ2-1 gives the full variable domain: GAGVSQTPSNKVTEKGKYVELRCDPISGHTALYWYRQSLGQGPEFLIYFQGTGAADDSGLPNDRFFAVRPEGSVSTLKIQRTERGDSAVYLCASSLGLYNEQFFGPGTRLTVL.

This sequence joins TRBV18 and TRBJ2-7; perhaps TRBD1 as D (5 bases). V lost 3 bases, J lost 6 bases, and 18 bases lay in between. The germline V gene encodes CDR1 KGHSH and CDR2 LQKENI. The length of the CDR3 is 15 residues. The CDR3 DNA is TGTGCCAGCTCACCTTCTGACACCAGGGCTTCCGAGCAGTACTTC. Residues: CASSPSDTRASEQYF.

The chain has TRBV10-1 and TRBJ1-1; D might be TRBD1 (6 bases). CDR1 WNHNN and CDR2 SYGVQD come from the germline V gene (reference sequence). The V end was cut by 2 bases, the J end by 4 bases, with 14 bases between. CDR3 length equals 15 residues. CDR3 residues: CASSEGQSDSTEAFF. As DNA, the CDR3 is TGCGCCAGCAGTGAGGGACAGTCGGATAGCACTGAAGCTTTCTTT.

This chain joins TRBV4-3 and TRBJ1-3, with D maybe TRBD1 (6 bases). The germline gives CDR1 LGHNA, CDR2 YSLEER. The CDR3 sequence is 15 residues long. The V end was cut by 0 bases, the J end by 3 bases, with 9 bases between. The CDR3 spells CASSQDFRGGNTIYF. The CDR3, as DNA: TGCGCCAGCAGCCAAGATTTCAGGGGTGGAAACACCATATATTTT.

This chain uses TRBV3-1 (or the pseudogene TRBV3-2) with TRBJ2-6, with 7 bases matching TRBD1. CDR3 size: 18 residues. Per germline, CDR1 LGHDT and CDR2 YNNKEL (reference sequence). The J segment lost 0 bases and the V segment lost 4 bases, leaving 9 bases of the junction unmatched. The chain's CDR3 is CASSPRQGGLSGANVLTF. The CDR3 DNA sequence: TGTGCCAGCAGCCCCAGACAGGGTGGCCTCTCTGGGGCCAACGTCCTGACTTTC.

This rearrangement joins TRBV12-5 to TRBJ2-5; D is unresolved. The germline gives CDR1 LGHNT, CDR2 FRNRAP. The CDR3 contains 10 residues. V was pared by 7 bases and J by 2 bases, with 2 bases between. The CDR3 spells CASAQETQYF. CDR3 nucleotides: TGTGCTAGTGCGCAAGAGACCCAGTACTTC. Supplemented by reference TRBV12-5 and TRBJ2-5, the full variable domain reads DARVTQTPRHKVTEMGQEVTMRCQPILGHNTVFWYRQTMMQGLELLAYFRNRAPLDDSGMPKDRFSAEMPDATLATLKIQPSEPRDSAVYFCASAQETQYFGPGTRLLVL.

This sequence joins TRBV25-1 and TRBJ2-5; D gene unclear. Between the trimmed V and J ends, which lost 6 bases and 5 bases, there was a span of 13 bases. Per germline, CDR1 MGHDK and CDR2 SYGVNS. The CDR3 loop spans 13 amino acids. CDR3 nucleotide sequence: TGTGCCAGCAGAGGAGACTCCTGGGAGACCCAGTACTTC. Translation: CASRGDSWETQYF.

The chain employs TRBV4-1 and TRBJ1-3; D remains ambiguous. Germline CDR1 is MGHRA and CDR2 is YSYEKL. CDR3 size: 13 residues. V dropped 4 bases and J dropped 4 bases, with 8 bases sitting between them. CDR3 protein: CASSLIQGNTIYF. In DNA, the CDR3 is TGCGCCAGCAGCCTTATACAAGGAAACACCATATATTTT.

This clone was seen a few times. This sample includes further DNA sequences coding for the same CDR3. The V call is TRBV3-1 (or the pseudogene TRBV3-2), the J call TRBJ1-2, with no clear D. The length of the CDR3 is 12 residues. Trimming shortened V by 1 base and J by 7 bases, and 7 bases separated the two germline ends. CDR1 is LGHDT and CDR2 is YNNKEL in the germline V gene (reference sequence). In DNA form, the CDR3 reads TGTGCCAGCAGCCAAGGGGCGGGTGGCTACACCTTC. Its protein is CASSQGAGGYTF.

The rearrangement links TRBV7-2 to TRBJ1-1, with D possibly TRBD1 on 5 matching bases. CDR1 SGHTA and CDR2 FQGNSA come from the germline V gene. The CDR3 extends over 16 amino acids. Trimming pared 5 bases from V and 0 bases from J, leaving 16 bases between. CDR3 in DNA: TGTGCCAGCAGCCCTCAGGGATCCTACATGAACACTGAAGCTTTCTTT. Translation gives CASSPQGSYMNTEAFF.

The rearrangement joins TRBV19 to TRBJ2-2, with 8 positions matching TRBD1. V was clipped by 6 bases and J by 5 bases; unmatched bases: 11. Looked up from germline, CDR1 is LNHDA and CDR2 is SQIVND (reference sequence). The length of the CDR3 is 16 residues. CDR3: CASREQGVLRTGELFF. The CDR3 coding sequence is TGTGCCAGTAGGGAACAGGGGGTGTTGAGGACCGGGGAGCTGTTTTTT.

The V and J genes are TRBV5-1 and TRBJ1-2, with D possibly matching TRBD1 (6 bases). CDR1 and CDR2 from the germline V gene are SGHRS and YFSETQ. V gave up 6 bases and J gave up 2 bases, with 11 bases separating them. This CDR3 has 13 amino acids. The CDR3 DNA reads TGCGCCAGCACCGGAACAGGGAACTATGGCTACACCTTC. This codes for CASTGTGNYGYTF.

This sequence joins TRBV28 and TRBJ1-3; D is ambiguous. Germline V CDR1 and CDR2: MDHEN, SYDVKM. V lost 8 bases and J 2 bases, leaving 19 bases between the germline ends. This CDR3 spans 16 amino acids. DNA for the CDR3: TGTGCCAGCTGCGCACCCGAGGGTTCGGCTGGAAACACCATATATTTT. Protein: CASCAPEGSAGNTIYF.

This rearrangement joins TRBV5-1 to TRBJ2-1, with D tentatively TRBD2 (6 bases). From germline, CDR1 is SGHRS and CDR2 YFSETQ. The length of the CDR3 is 15 residues. Trimming took off 0 bases at V and 3 bases at J, with 10 bases between the two ends. The CDR3 DNA sequence: TGCGCCAGCAGCTTGGGGCCGGGGGTCTACAATGAGCAGTTCTTC. Protein sequence: CASSLGPGVYNEQFF.

The chain has TRBV4-1 and TRBJ1-2; D is perhaps TRBD1 (6 bases). Germline-derived CDR1 and CDR2 are MGHRA and YSYEKL. The CDR3 runs to 15 residues. V lost 3 bases, J lost 5 bases, and 16 bases lay in between. The CDR3 DNA sequence: TGCGCCAGCAGCCACCTCGGGGGGCAGGGGTATGGCTACACCTTC. Residues: CASSHLGGQGYGYTF.